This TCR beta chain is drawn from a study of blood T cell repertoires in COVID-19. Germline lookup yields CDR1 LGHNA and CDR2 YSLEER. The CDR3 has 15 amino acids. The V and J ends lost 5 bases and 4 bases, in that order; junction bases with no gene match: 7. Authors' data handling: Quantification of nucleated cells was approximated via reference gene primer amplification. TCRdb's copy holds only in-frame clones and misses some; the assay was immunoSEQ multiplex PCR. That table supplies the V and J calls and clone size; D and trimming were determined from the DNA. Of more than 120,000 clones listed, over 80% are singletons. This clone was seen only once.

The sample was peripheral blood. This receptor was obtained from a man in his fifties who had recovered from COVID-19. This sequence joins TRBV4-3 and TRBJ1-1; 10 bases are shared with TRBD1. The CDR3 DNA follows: TGCGCCAGCAGCTACGACAGGGGGCAAGGCACTGAAGCTTTCTTT. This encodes CASSYDRGQGTEAFF.